This TCR beta chain was documented in a study of T-cell memory formation after mild COVID-19. Whole-study results and caveats: While clones contracting from day 15 to 85 were balanced between CD4 and CD8, later expanders leaned CD4+.

As to this clonotype: Its antigen is currently unknown.

CDR1 and CDR2 from the germline V gene are KGHDR and SFDVKD. This CDR3 is built from 14 residues. Trimming shortened V by 4 bases and J by 7 bases, and 15 bases separated the two germline ends. TCRdb re-analysed the 5' RACE reads in MiXCR, keeping a single row per CDR3 protein. The table includes about 340,000 distinct CDR3 sequences, 20% to 25% detected once. This TCR was recovered from a man aged 18-30 years who had mild COVID-19 (a few samples of this study predate the infection). Cell type and time point are not known. The sample comprised PBMCs or a T cell subset sorted from them (not recorded which). The chain joins TRBV24-1 to TRBJ2-5; a weak D match, TRBD2 (6 bases). CDR3 DNA: TGTGCCACCAGTGACCCAGGCGGGAATCCGACCCAGTACTTC. Its translation: CATSDPGGNPTQYF.